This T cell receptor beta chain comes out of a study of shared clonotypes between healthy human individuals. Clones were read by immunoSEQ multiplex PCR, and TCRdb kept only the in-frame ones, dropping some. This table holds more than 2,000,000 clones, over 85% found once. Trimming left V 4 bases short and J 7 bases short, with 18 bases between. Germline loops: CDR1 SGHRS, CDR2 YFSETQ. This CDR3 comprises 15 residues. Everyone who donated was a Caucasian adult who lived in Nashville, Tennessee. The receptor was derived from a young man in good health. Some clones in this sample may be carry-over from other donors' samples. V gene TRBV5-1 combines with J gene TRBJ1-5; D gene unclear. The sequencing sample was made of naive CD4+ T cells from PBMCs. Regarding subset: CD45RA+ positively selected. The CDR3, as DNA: TGCGCCAGCAGCCCATTCGGCGGGGATGACCAGCCCCAGCATTTT. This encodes CASSPFGGDDQPQHF.